These 29 T cell receptor beta chains were all obtained from the same sample, sequenced in a study of T cell responses to AZD1222 COVID-19 vaccine (dated by TCRdb to the early 2020s). Libraries were built with the immunoSEQ multiplex PCR assay. This is the immuneACCESS table as TCRdb keeps it, with only in-frame sequences that have V and J called. A part of the clones is gone; compared with another copy, unresolved V genes explain less than half, and the rest is unexplained. The sample yields 85,000 to 120,000 clones; approximately 90% were counted once. Of the sample, around 5% is held by the ten largest clones. This sample's time point label indicates: baseline before first vaccination. The source was peripheral blood, collected on day 0 of AZD1222 vaccination. The receptors were sampled from an adult in good health.

V and J are TRBV11-2 and TRBJ1-1, with D tentatively TRBD1 (5 bases). The CDR3 runs to 16 residues. Trimming cost V 5 bases and J 2 bases, with 18 bases left between them. The germline CDR1 and CDR2 sequences are SGHAT and FQNNGV. CDR3 loop: CASSPRGQGLNTEAFF. The CDR3 nucleotides are TGTGCCAGCAGCCCGAGAGGCCAGGGCCTAAACACTGAAGCTTTCTTT.

V and J are TRBV2 and TRBJ2-7; 7 nucleotides align to TRBD1. This CDR3 contains 15 residues. V shed 2 bases and J 3 bases; nucleotides not matched to a gene: 7. CDR1 and CDR2 from the germline V gene are SNHLY and FYNNEI. The chain's CDR3 is CASSESGTALYEQYF. CDR3 coding DNA: TGTGCCAGCAGTGAATCGGGGACAGCTCTCTACGAGCAGTACTTC.

This sequence joins TRBV19 and TRBJ2-5; D unresolved. This CDR3 has 15 amino acids. Germline CDR1 reads LNHDA; CDR2 reads SQIVND (reference sequence). V lost 2 bases and J lost 1, with 11 bases in between. The chain's CDR3 is CASSITVQVQETQYF. Written as DNA, the CDR3 is TGTGCCAGTAGTATAACGGTGCAGGTCCAAGAGACCCAGTACTTC.

The chain uses TRBV7-2 and TRBJ2-1, with 9 positions matching TRBD2. Per the germline V gene, CDR1 is SGHTA and CDR2 is FQGNSA. Trimming removed 11 bases from V and 4 bases from J; junction bases left unmatched: 6. The CDR3 runs to 13 residues. As DNA, the CDR3 is TGTGCCGTGAGGAGCGGGGGGTACAATGAGCAGTTCTTC. The encoded protein is CAVRSGGYNEQFF.

CDR3 DNA: TGTGCTAGTGGTTTCCACGGACAGGGGGTAGCTTTCTTT. Its translation is CASGFHGQGVAFF. This sequence joins TRBV12-5 and TRBJ1-1, with 10 bases aligning to TRBD1. V shed 3 bases and J 10 bases; nucleotides not matched to a gene: 5. Germline CDR1 LGHNT, CDR2 FRNRAP. This CDR3 has 13 residues.

The chain uses TRBV7-2 and TRBJ1-1; a possible D gene is TRBD1 (6 bases). Deletions cut 3 bases from V and 5 bases from J, with 13 bases between. Germline V gives CDR1 SGHTA, CDR2 FQGNSA. The CDR3 extends over 14 amino acids. The CDR3 is CASSFVNRATEAFF. The CDR3 bases are TGTGCCAGCAGCTTCGTGAACAGGGCGACTGAAGCTTTCTTT. Drawing the rest from reference TRBV7-2 and TRBJ1-1, the complete variable domain is GAGVSQSPSNKVTEKGKDVELRCDPISGHTALYWYRQSLGQGLEFLIYFQGNSAPDKSGLPSDRFSAERTGGSVSTLTIQRTQQEDSAVYLCASSFVNRATEAFFGQGTRLTVV.

The chain employs TRBV7-2 and TRBJ1-3, with D hard to call. Germline CDR1 SGHTA, CDR2 FQGNSA. The CDR3 runs 15 residues. With 2 bases removed from V and 0 bases from J, the gap between germline ends came to 8 bases. The CDR3 DNA is TGTGCCAGCAGCTTAAACAGCCCCTCTGGAAACACCATATATTTT. Protein product: CASSLNSPSGNTIYF.

This chain uses TRBV6-4 with TRBJ1-6, with TRBD1 as a possible D gene (6 bases). Germline values: CDR1 MRHNA, CDR2 SNTAGT. V lost 2 bases, J lost 2 bases, and 22 bases lay in between. The CDR3 spans 20 residues. The CDR3 region is CASSDHRNRASVPYNSPLHF. The CDR3 DNA follows: TGTGCCAGCAGTGACCATCGGAACAGGGCCTCCGTACCCTATAATTCACCCCTCCACTTT.

The chain carries TRBV19 and TRBJ1-3, with 7 bases lining up with TRBD1. This CDR3 spans 15 amino acids. Per germline, CDR1 LNHDA and CDR2 SQIVND (reference sequence). V dropped 5 bases and J dropped 4; count of bases not matched to a gene: 8. CDR3 loop: CASSATGTEGNTIYF. For the CDR3, the DNA is TGTGCCAGTAGTGCCACCGGGACAGAAGGAAACACCATATATTTT.

Here the CDR3 reads CASRRIPGQGAQGRTGELFF. CDR3 nucleotide sequence: TGTGCCAGCCGAAGGATTCCGGGACAGGGGGCGCAGGGAAGAACCGGGGAGCTGTTTTTT. The V call is TRBV28, the J call TRBJ2-2; 12 bases are shared with TRBD1. Per the germline V gene, CDR1 is MDHEN and CDR2 is SYDVKM. The junction had 21 bases not matched to a gene; V was cut back by 8 bases and J by 5 bases. The CDR3 loop spans 20 amino acids.

The chain employs TRBV29-1 and TRBJ1-2; 7 bases align to TRBD1. In germline, CDR1 is SQVTM, CDR2 ANQGSEA. The CDR3 spans 12 residues. The V and J ends lost 2 bases and 4 bases, in that order; junction bases with no gene match: 1. The CDR3 sequence: CSVETGVYGYTF. CDR3 in DNA: TGCAGCGTTGAAACAGGGGTCTATGGCTACACCTTC.

The gene calls are TRBV5-3 and TRBJ2-3, with D perhaps matching TRBD2 (6 bases). TRBV5-3 is identified as an open reading frame with a role that is uncertain. V lost 3 bases, J lost 5 bases, and 16 bases lay in between. The CDR3 runs 15 residues. The CDR3 bases are TGTGCCAGAAGCTGCTGGGCGGGGCCGATAGATACGCAGTATTTT. Protein: CARSCWAGPIDTQYF.

The chain carries TRBV5-1 and TRBJ2-7, with TRBD1 identical over 7 bases. This CDR3 has 18 residues. Germline lookup yields CDR1 SGHRS and CDR2 YFSETQ. V trimming: 4 bases; J trimming: 0 bases; junction bases outside the gene matches: 16. This chain's CDR3 is CASSDAPRPTGNSYEQYF. DNA for the CDR3: TGCGCCAGCAGCGACGCCCCCCGTCCGACAGGGAACTCCTACGAGCAGTACTTC.

The sample holds one count of this clone. The chain has TRBV27 and TRBJ1-1; the match to TRBD1 covers 11 bases. Trimming at V came to 5 bases and at J to 4 bases, leaving 6 bases not matched to a gene. The CDR3 spans 15 residues. Germline V gene sequence: CDR1 MNHEY, CDR2 SMNVEV (reference sequence). The CDR3 protein is CASSPGTGGFTEAFF. In DNA, the CDR3 is TGTGCCAGCAGTCCCGGGACAGGGGGGTTCACTGAAGCTTTCTTT.

The chain couples TRBV5-1 to TRBJ1-2; 9 bases are a match to TRBD1. The CDR3 is 16 amino acids. Germline CDR1 SGHRS, CDR2 YFSETQ. V shed 0 bases, J shed 8 bases, and the junction held 11 bases outside the gene matches. The CDR3 reads CASSLAVFRDRVGYTF. CDR3 nucleotide sequence: TGCGCCAGCAGCTTGGCGGTGTTTCGGGACAGGGTCGGCTACACCTTC.

DNA of the CDR3: TGTGCCAGCAGCGATGGGACAGTCAACACCATATATTTT. Its protein is CASSDGTVNTIYF. The chain combines TRBV7-9 with TRBJ1-3; the match to TRBD1 covers 7 bases. V lost 5 bases and J lost 7; bases outside the gene matches: 5. Germline V CDR1 and CDR2: SEHNR, FQNEAQ (reference sequence). This CDR3 contains 13 residues. Full variable domain (rest looked up from reference TRBV7-9 and TRBJ1-3): DTGVSQNPRHKITKRGQNVTFRCDPISEHNRLYWYRQTLGQGPEFLTYFQNEAQLEKSRLLSDRFSAERPKGSFSTLEIQRTEQGDSAMYLCASSDGTVNTIYFGEGSWLTVV.

The CDR3 nucleotides are TGTGCCAGCAGCGTTAGACAGAGACCCAGCACCGGGGAGCTGTTTTTT. Translating gives CASSVRQRPSTGELFF. The chain recombines TRBV7-8 with TRBJ2-2; tentative D call: TRBD1 (5 bases). Trimming pared 5 bases from V and 4 bases from J, leaving 17 bases between. In germline, CDR1 is SGHVS, CDR2 FQNEAQ. The CDR3 covers 16 residues.

The chain recombines TRBV14 with TRBJ1-1; 8 positions match TRBD1. The trim removed 5 bases at V and 3 bases at J, leaving 8 bases unmatched. CDR1 and CDR2 from the germline V gene are SGHDN and FVKESK. The CDR3 is made up of 15 amino acids. CDR3 sequence: CASSTRTGRDTEAFF. CDR3 nucleotides: TGTGCCAGCAGCACTAGGACAGGGCGGGACACTGAAGCTTTCTTT.

This chain uses TRBV28 with TRBJ1-6; the match to TRBD1 covers 7 bases. Germline V gene sequence: CDR1 MDHEN, CDR2 SYDVKM. This CDR3 is 17 amino acids long. The J segment lost 10 bases and the V segment lost 3 bases, leaving 15 bases of the junction unmatched. Here the CDR3 reads CASSFGLTRGMVSPLHF. CDR3 DNA sequence: TGTGCCAGCAGTTTCGGTTTGACCAGGGGGATGGTATCACCCCTCCACTTT.

Only one count was recorded for this clone. V is TRBV15 and J is TRBJ2-1, with 8 bases lining up with TRBD1. The CDR3 covers 16 residues. V lost 1 base and J lost 12; bases outside the gene matches: 14. Germline assignment: CDR1 LNHNV and CDR2 YYDKDF (reference sequence). The CDR3 sequence: CATSRAYRDRSFGQFF. Here the CDR3 DNA reads TGTGCCACCAGCAGAGCTTACCGGGACAGGTCTTTCGGGCAGTTCTTC.

The V gene is TRBV14, the J gene TRBJ2-7, with 10 bases aligning to TRBD1. The CDR3 length is 16 residues. Trimming removed 4 bases from V and 2 bases from J; junction bases left unmatched: 8. Germline CDR1 reads SGHDN; CDR2 reads FVKESK. DNA of the CDR3: TGTGCCAGCAGCCTGACCCCGGGACAGGGGACCTACGAGCAGTACTTC. This sequence encodes CASSLTPGQGTYEQYF.

The chain employs TRBV11-2 and TRBJ2-1; tentatively, D is TRBD1 (5 bases). From germline, CDR1 is SGHAT and CDR2 FQNNGV. The CDR3 runs to 13 residues. With 6 bases removed from V and 4 bases from J, the gap between germline ends came to 10 bases. For the CDR3, the DNA is TGTGCCAGCAGGGGGCAGGGTTACAATGAGCAGTTCTTC. Residues: CASRGQGYNEQFF.

The chain employs TRBV2 and TRBJ2-2; 7 bases are shared with TRBD1. The CDR3 sequence is 14 residues long. The trim removed 7 bases at V and 6 bases at J, leaving 8 bases unmatched. CDR1 SNHLY and CDR2 FYNNEI come from the germline V gene. The DNA of the CDR3 is TGTGCCAGCACCTCACAGGGGATCCCCGGGGAGCTGTTTTTT. As protein: CASTSQGIPGELFF.

The chain links TRBV11-2 to TRBJ1-2; possible D gene TRBD1, 5 bases. Trimming left V 0 bases short and J 4 bases short, with 15 bases between. From germline, CDR1 is SGHAT and CDR2 FQNNGV. The CDR3 contains 16 residues. CDR3: CASSLERGARGYGYTF. The DNA for the CDR3 is TGTGCCAGCAGCTTAGAGAGAGGGGCGCGCGGCTATGGCTACACCTTC.

This chain connects TRBV9 to TRBJ2-2; weak D call: TRBD1 (6 bases). V was trimmed by 0 bases and J by 1 base, leaving 10 bases between them. The CDR3 runs 16 residues. Looked up from germline, CDR1 is SGDLS and CDR2 is YYNGEE. In nucleotides, the CDR3 is TGTGCCAGCAGCGTAGCAGGGGCGGGGAACACCGGGGAGCTGTTTTTT. It yields the protein CASSVAGAGNTGELFF.

The V gene is TRBV19, the J gene TRBJ2-3; 7 nucleotides match TRBD2. The CDR3 consists of 13 residues. The germline gives CDR1 LNHDA, CDR2 SQIVND (reference sequence). V was pared by 6 bases and J by 2 bases, with 2 bases of the junction left unmatched. The chain's CDR3 is CASSLADTDTQYF. CDR3 coding DNA: TGTGCCAGTAGCCTAGCGGACACAGATACGCAGTATTTT. Complete variable domain (other parts from reference TRBV19 and TRBJ2-3): DGGITQSPKYLFRKEGQNVTLSCEQNLNHDAMYWYRQDPGQGLRLIYYSQIVNDFQKGDIAEGYSVSREKKESFPLTVTSAQKNPTAFYLCASSLADTDTQYFGPGTRLTVL.

This chain links TRBV28 with TRBJ1-5; the D gene is possibly TRBD1 (6 bases). Trimming cost V 5 bases and J 10 bases, with 15 bases left between them. This CDR3 spans 13 amino acids. CDR1 and CDR2 from the germline V gene are MDHEN and SYDVKM. The CDR3: CASSDRPSQPQHF. CDR3 nucleotide sequence: TGTGCCAGCAGTGACAGGCCGTCACAACCCCAGCATTTT.

The table lists this clone with a few counts. The chain links TRBV12-3 or TRBV12-4 to TRBJ1-1, with 9 bases identical to TRBD1. CDR3 size: 13 residues. V shed 5 bases and J 11 bases; nucleotides not matched to a gene: 9. This CDR3 reads CASSLTGQGMAFF. The CDR3 bases are TGTGCCAGCAGTCTGACGGGACAGGGTATGGCTTTCTTT.

The rearrangement joins TRBV20-1 to TRBJ2-7, with a possible D match to TRBD2 (6 bases). The CDR3 sequence is 14 residues long. The V and J ends lost 3 bases and 0 bases respectively, with 12 bases between them. In germline, CDR1 is DFQATT, CDR2 SNEGSKA (reference sequence). CDR3 coding DNA: TGCAGTGCTAGTCGGTCGACTAGCTCCTACGAGCAGTACTTC. It specifies CSASRSTSSYEQYF.